These 21 T cell receptor beta chains share one sample of origin, sequenced in a study of blood T cell repertoires in COVID-19. Clones were sequenced by immunoSEQ multiplex PCR, and TCRdb holds only the in-frame ones, with some missing. The data hold fewer than 95,000 clones, with about three quarters observed a single time. Source material: peripheral blood. These receptors were collected from a woman older than 75 with acute or convalescent COVID-19.

This clone was seen more than once but under ten times. The rearrangement links TRBV4-2 to TRBJ1-2; tentatively, D is TRBD1 (6 bases). CDR1 is LGHNA and CDR2 is YNFKEQ in the germline V gene. V was trimmed by 3 bases and J by 0 bases, leaving 11 bases between them. The CDR3 runs to 15 residues. The CDR3 bases are TGTGCCAGCAGCCAGACAGGACTTTCTAACTATGGCTACACCTTC. It yields the protein CASSQTGLSNYGYTF.

The chain couples TRBV5-1 to TRBJ2-2, with D maybe TRBD1 (5 bases). The CDR3 loop spans 14 amino acids. Germline loops: CDR1 SGHRS, CDR2 YFSETQ. Trimming pared 5 bases from V and 4 bases from J, leaving 12 bases between. DNA for the CDR3: TGCGCCAGCAGTTACGACAGAGGCACCGGGGAGCTGTTTTTT. Protein product: CASSYDRGTGELFF.

This clone was recorded a few times. This rearrangement joins TRBV16 to TRBJ1-2; D might be TRBD1 (5 bases). Germline CDR1 KGHSY, CDR2 FQNENV. The CDR3 length is 14 residues. Trimming left V 0 bases short and J 7 bases short, with 12 bases between. The CDR3 here is CASSQSSGRAGYTF. CDR3 nucleotide sequence: TGTGCCAGCAGCCAATCCTCTGGCAGGGCTGGCTACACCTTC.

This clone appeared a single time. The chain carries TRBV10-3 and TRBJ1-6; 7 nucleotides agree with TRBD1. CDR1 and CDR2 from the germline V gene are ENHRY and SYGVKD. The CDR3 consists of 13 residues. The junction had 3 bases not matched to a gene; V was cut back by 6 bases and J by 7 bases. CDR3 in DNA: TGTGCCATCAGCCGGGACAGCAATTCACCCCTCCACTTT. Encoded protein: CAISRDSNSPLHF.

V gene TRBV5-1 combines with J gene TRBJ1-2; 7 positions agree with TRBD1. The V gene end was trimmed by 2 bases and the J gene end by 2 bases; junction bases not matched to a gene: 3. Germline values: CDR1 SGHRS, CDR2 YFSETQ. This CDR3 is built from 14 residues. This CDR3 reads CASSFGTENYGYTF. The CDR3 DNA follows: TGCGCCAGCAGCTTCGGGACAGAGAACTATGGCTACACCTTC.

The CDR3 nucleotides are TGTGCCAGCACGGGACAGCCCTATGGCTACACCTTC. Translation gives CASTGQPYGYTF. The rearrangement links TRBV6-4 to TRBJ1-2; 7 bases line up with TRBD1. CDR1 MRHNA and CDR2 SNTAGT come from the germline V gene. V lost 7 bases, J lost 4 bases, and 3 bases stayed unmatched. This CDR3 region has 12 residues.

The V call is TRBV6-5, the J call TRBJ2-5, with no clear D. Germline CDR1 and CDR2: MNHEY and SVGAGI. The CDR3 has 14 amino acids. V lost 0 bases to trimming and J lost 7 bases, with 12 bases between them. As DNA, the CDR3 is TGTGCCAGCAGTTACTCCGGCGGTCCTGGGACCCAGTACTTC. It yields the protein CASSYSGGPGTQYF.

The rearrangement uses TRBV3-1 (or the pseudogene TRBV3-2) and TRBJ1-5; the match to TRBD1 covers 7 bases. From germline, CDR1 is LGHDT and CDR2 YNNKEL (reference sequence). With V trimmed by 4 bases and J by 0 bases, 15 bases remained unmatched. The CDR3 covers 19 residues. CDR3 protein: CASSPFGQVWSYSNQPQHF. The CDR3 nucleotides are TGTGCCAGCAGCCCCTTTGGACAGGTTTGGTCTTATAGCAATCAGCCCCAGCATTTT.

The V and J genes are TRBV24-1 and TRBJ1-1, with D maybe TRBD1 (6 bases). The V end was cut by 6 bases, the J end by 0 bases, with 7 bases between. CDR1 is KGHDR, CDR2 SFDVKD, per germline. The CDR3 totals 13 residues. CDR3 in amino acids: CATSPGVNTEAFF. The CDR3 DNA reads TGTGCCACCAGTCCAGGGGTGAACACTGAAGCTTTCTTT.

The rearrangement uses TRBV7-8 and TRBJ1-1; 9 bases match TRBD1. This CDR3 is built from 13 residues. V was pared by 5 bases and J by 7 bases, with 5 bases of the junction left unmatched. CDR1 and CDR2 from the germline V gene are SGHVS and FQNEAQ. CDR3 sequence: CASSPRTGVEAFF. The DNA of the CDR3 is TGTGCCAGCAGCCCCAGGACAGGGGTTGAAGCTTTCTTT.

This clone was detected a few times. V and J are TRBV6-4 and TRBJ2-3; TRBD2 matches 11 bases. The V segment lost 6 bases and the J segment 1 base; nucleotides outside the gene matches: 3. Germline V lookup: CDR1 MRHNA, CDR2 SNTAGT. The CDR3 is made up of 15 amino acids. CDR3 DNA sequence: TGTGCCAGCAGCGCGACTAGCGGGGGCACAGATACGCAGTATTTT. This gives the protein CASSATSGGTDTQYF.

The chain uses TRBV7-2 and TRBJ2-3, with TRBD2 identical over 8 bases. The CDR3 is 16 amino acids. Trimming took 3 bases from V and 0 from J; bases not matched to a gene: 5. Germline CDR1 SGHTA, CDR2 FQGNSA. CDR3 protein: CASSFSGGSSTDTQYF. The CDR3 bases are TGTGCCAGCAGCTTCAGCGGGGGATCTAGCACAGATACGCAGTATTTT.

In this sample, this clone turned up once. The chain is built from TRBV6-5 and TRBJ1-5, with TRBD1 identical over 7 bases. V shed 6 bases, J shed 5 bases, and the junction held 4 bases outside the gene matches. The CDR3 covers 13 residues. The germline V gene has CDR1 MNHEY and CDR2 SVGAGI. The CDR3 sequence is CASSRDSHQPQHF. The CDR3 region has the DNA TGTGCCAGCAGCCGGGACAGCCATCAGCCCCAGCATTTT.

V gene TRBV18 combines with J gene TRBJ2-7; no reliable D call. CDR3 length: 11 amino acids. Trimming stripped 3 bases from V and 5 bases from J, with 5 bases between. Germline-derived CDR1 and CDR2 are KGHSH and LQKENI. The CDR3 region is CASSPSDEQYF. The CDR3 coding sequence is TGTGCCAGCTCACCCAGCGACGAGCAGTACTTC.

V is TRBV15 and J is TRBJ1-2; TRBD1 matches at 9 bases. The CDR3 sequence is 14 residues long. V lost 6 bases, J lost 8 bases, and 10 bases stayed unmatched. Germline V gene lookup returns CDR1 LNHNV and CDR2 YYDKDF (reference sequence). This chain's CDR3 is CATSRRGQGGGYTF. CDR3 DNA sequence: TGTGCCACCAGTAGGAGGGGACAGGGAGGCGGCTACACCTTC.

V gene TRBV3-1 (or the pseudogene TRBV3-2) combines with J gene TRBJ1-2; no definite D call. The CDR3 spans 16 residues. Trimming took 1 base from V and 2 from J, leaving 14 bases between them. In germline, CDR1 is LGHDT, CDR2 YNNKEL (reference sequence). CDR3 sequence reads: CASSQVPEQKNYGYTF. Here the CDR3 DNA reads TGTGCCAGCAGCCAAGTGCCCGAACAGAAAAACTATGGCTACACCTTC.

This chain uses TRBV30 with TRBJ1-3; a weak D match, TRBD1 (5 bases). Per the germline V gene, CDR1 is GTSNPN and CDR2 is SVGIG (reference sequence). V lost 4 bases and J lost 1, with 20 bases in between. The CDR3 totals 17 residues. The CDR3 DNA is TGTGCCTGGACTAAGCTTGGGTCAGGGCCATCTGGAAACACCATATATTTT. Translation gives CAWTKLGSGPSGNTIYF.

The rearrangement uses TRBV5-1 and TRBJ1-1; D is undetermined. There are 14 residues in the CDR3. The germline V gene has CDR1 SGHRS and CDR2 YFSETQ. V was cut by 2 bases and J by 8 bases, with 16 bases left in between. CDR3 in amino acids: CASSFTIPTTEAFF. Written as DNA, the CDR3 is TGCGCCAGCAGCTTTACTATTCCCACCACAGAAGCTTTCTTT.

The chain combines TRBV4-3 with TRBJ1-2, with 9 bases aligning to TRBD1. This CDR3 has 17 amino acids. Germline V lookup: CDR1 LGHNA, CDR2 YSLEER. With 0 bases clipped from V and 4 bases from J, the junction kept 9 bases outside the gene matches. The chain's CDR3 is CASSQESYRGRFYGYTF. The CDR3 bases are TGCGCCAGCAGCCAAGAAAGTTACAGGGGGCGCTTCTATGGCTACACCTTC.

The rearrangement links TRBV30 to TRBJ1-4, with 11 bases lining up with TRBD1. Germline V lookup: CDR1 GTSNPN, CDR2 SVGIG (reference sequence). With 5 bases clipped from V and 8 bases from J, the junction kept 4 bases outside the gene matches. CDR3 length: 13 amino acids. CDR3 nucleotides: TGTGCCTGGTCCGGGACAGGGGGGGAAAAACTGTTTTTT. This sequence encodes CAWSGTGGEKLFF. Full variable domain (rest looked up from reference TRBV30 and TRBJ1-4): SQTIHQWPATLVQPVGSPLSLECTVEGTSNPNLYWYRQAAGRGLQLLFYSVGIGQISSEVPQNLSASRPQDRQFILSSKKLLLSDSGFYLCAWSGTGGEKLFFGSGTQLSVL.

In this sample, this clone turned up a few times. This chain connects TRBV4-2 to TRBJ2-3; D is perhaps TRBD2 (7 bases). Germline CDR1 LGHNA, CDR2 YNFKEQ. CDR3 length: 16 residues. Deletions cut 4 bases from V and 6 bases from J, with 20 bases between. CDR3 sequence reads: CASSPRGTGGLDTQYF. DNA of the CDR3: TGTGCCAGCAGCCCCCGGGGAACGGGGGGCCTGGATACGCAGTATTTT.